This entry is about one T cell receptor (beta chain). The sample comes from a study of blood T cell repertoires in COVID-19. The overall study: Samples representing acute and convalescent COVID-19 were sourced from the United States, Italy and Spain.

Per the authors' pipeline: Reference gene primer amplification gave nucleated cell count estimates. The table came from immunoSEQ multiplex PCR; TCRdb's copy has only in-frame clones and leaves some out. V and J calls and clone size are as listed in that table; D and trimming were resolved from the DNA. The data contain around 200,000 clones, about 86% of them seen just once; the ten biggest clones take up roughly 9.4%. CDR1 and CDR2 from the germline V gene are GTSNPN and SVGIG (reference sequence). Trimming took off 2 bases at V and 6 bases at J, with 11 bases between the two ends. This CDR3 is built from 13 residues.

This clonotype was sampled from a man aged 35-49 years with active or convalescent COVID-19. This chain uses TRBV30 with TRBJ1-5; weak D call: TRBD1 (6 bases). Sequencing was carried out using peripheral blood. CDR3 in amino acids: CAWSPAGVQPQHF. Written as DNA, the CDR3 is TGTGCCTGGAGTCCGGCAGGGGTTCAGCCCCAGCATTTT.